The source of this T cell receptor (beta chain) is a study of chemoradiotherapy in HPV16-positive cancers. V was pared by 6 bases and J by 8 bases, with 13 bases between. Germline CDR1 and CDR2: MNHNS and SASEGT. The CDR3 extends over 12 amino acids. Generated by immunoSEQ multiplex PCR, the TCRdb table keeps only in-frame clones and is missing some. This repertoire shows under 25,000 clones, approximately 88% found once; its top ten account for around 3.6%. The J gene is TRBJ1-1, the V gene TRBV6-1; maybe TRBD1 (6 bases). This TCR was sampled from a human donor with HPV-associated anogenital cancer. Sequenced here: blood, sampled from a patient who underwent chemoradiotherapy. The CDR3, as DNA: TGTGCCAGCAGGTACAACAGGGTGGAAGCTTTCTTT. Its translation is CASRYNRVEAFF.